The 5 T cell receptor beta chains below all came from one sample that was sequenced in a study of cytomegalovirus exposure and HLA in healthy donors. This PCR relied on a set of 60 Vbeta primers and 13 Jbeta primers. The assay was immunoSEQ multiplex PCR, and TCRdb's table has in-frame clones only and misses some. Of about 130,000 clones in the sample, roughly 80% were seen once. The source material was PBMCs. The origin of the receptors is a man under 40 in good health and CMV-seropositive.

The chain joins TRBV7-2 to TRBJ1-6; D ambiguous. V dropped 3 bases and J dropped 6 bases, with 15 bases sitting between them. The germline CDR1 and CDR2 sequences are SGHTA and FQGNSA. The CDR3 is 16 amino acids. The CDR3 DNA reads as TGTGCCAGCAGCTTTCACCAGGCCGTAGGTAATTCACCCCTCCACTTT. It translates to CASSFHQAVGNSPLHF.

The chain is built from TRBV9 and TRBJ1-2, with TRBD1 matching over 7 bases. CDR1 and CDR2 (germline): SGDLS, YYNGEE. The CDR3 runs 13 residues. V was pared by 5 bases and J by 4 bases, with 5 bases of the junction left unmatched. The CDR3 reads CASRGSGGYGYTF. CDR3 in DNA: TGTGCCAGCAGGGGATCAGGGGGCTATGGCTACACCTTC.

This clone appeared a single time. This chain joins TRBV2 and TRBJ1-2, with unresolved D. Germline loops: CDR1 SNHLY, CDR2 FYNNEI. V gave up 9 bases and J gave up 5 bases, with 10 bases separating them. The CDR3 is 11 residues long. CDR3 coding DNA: TGTGCCAGTCATTCTCTATATGGCTACACCTTC. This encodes CASHSLYGYTF. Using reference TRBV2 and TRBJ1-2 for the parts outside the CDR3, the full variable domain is EPEVTQTPSHQVTQMGQEVILRCVPISNHLYFYWYRQILGQKVEFLVSFYNNEISEKSEIFDDQFSVERPDGSNFTLKIRSTKLEDSAMYFCASHSLYGYTFGSGTRLTVV.

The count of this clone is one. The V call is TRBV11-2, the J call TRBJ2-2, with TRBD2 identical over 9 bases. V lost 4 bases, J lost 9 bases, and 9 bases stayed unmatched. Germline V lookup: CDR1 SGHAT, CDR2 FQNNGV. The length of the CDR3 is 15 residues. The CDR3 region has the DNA TGTGCCAGCAGCTCAGTAGCGGGGGCCCAACGGGAGCTGTTTTTT. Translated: CASSSVAGAQRELFF.

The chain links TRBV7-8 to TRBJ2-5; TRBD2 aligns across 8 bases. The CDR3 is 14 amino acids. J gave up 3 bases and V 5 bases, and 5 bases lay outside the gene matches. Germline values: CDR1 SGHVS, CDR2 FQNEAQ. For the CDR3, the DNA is TGTGCCAGCAGCCACCCGGGGGGGGAAGAGACCCAGTACTTC. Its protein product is CASSHPGGEETQYF.